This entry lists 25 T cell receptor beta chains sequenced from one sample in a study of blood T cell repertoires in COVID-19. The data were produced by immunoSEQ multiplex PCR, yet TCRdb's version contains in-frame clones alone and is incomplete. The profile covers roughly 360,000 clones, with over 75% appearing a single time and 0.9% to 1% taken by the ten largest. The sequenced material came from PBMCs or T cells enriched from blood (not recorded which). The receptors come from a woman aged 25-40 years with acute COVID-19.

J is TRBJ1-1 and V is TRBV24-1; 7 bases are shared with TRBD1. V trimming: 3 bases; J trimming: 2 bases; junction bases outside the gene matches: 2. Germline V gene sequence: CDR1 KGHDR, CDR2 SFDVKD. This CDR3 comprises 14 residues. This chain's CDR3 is CATSDRTGNTEAFF. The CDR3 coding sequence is TGTGCCACCAGTGATCGGACAGGCAACACTGAAGCTTTCTTT.

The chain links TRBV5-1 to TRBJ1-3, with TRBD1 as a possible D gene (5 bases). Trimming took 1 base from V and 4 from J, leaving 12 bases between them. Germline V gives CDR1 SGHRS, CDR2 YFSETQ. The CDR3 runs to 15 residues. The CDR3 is CASSLPGDTGNTIYF. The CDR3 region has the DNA TGCGCCAGCAGCTTGCCGGGGGATACGGGAAACACCATATATTTT.

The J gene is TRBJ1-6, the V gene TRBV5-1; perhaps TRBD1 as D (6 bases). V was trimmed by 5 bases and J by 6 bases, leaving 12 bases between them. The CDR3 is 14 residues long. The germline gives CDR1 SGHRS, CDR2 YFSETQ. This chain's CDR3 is CASSDRTANSPLHF. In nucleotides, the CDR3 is TGCGCCAGCAGTGATCGGACAGCTAATTCACCCCTCCACTTT.

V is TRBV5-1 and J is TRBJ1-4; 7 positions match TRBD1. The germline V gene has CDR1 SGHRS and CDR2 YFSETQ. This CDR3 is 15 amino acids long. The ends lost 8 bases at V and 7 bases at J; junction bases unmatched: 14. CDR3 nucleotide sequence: TGCGCCAGTAGTACCTACAGGGGAAGGAGTGAAAAACTGTTTTTT. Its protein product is CASSTYRGRSEKLFF. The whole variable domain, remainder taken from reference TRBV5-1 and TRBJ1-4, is KAGVTQTPRYLIKTRGQQVTLSCSPISGHRSVSWYQQTPGQGLQFLFEYFSETQRNKGNFPGRFSGRQFSNSRSEMNVSTLELGDSALYLCASSTYRGRSEKLFFGSGTQLSVL.

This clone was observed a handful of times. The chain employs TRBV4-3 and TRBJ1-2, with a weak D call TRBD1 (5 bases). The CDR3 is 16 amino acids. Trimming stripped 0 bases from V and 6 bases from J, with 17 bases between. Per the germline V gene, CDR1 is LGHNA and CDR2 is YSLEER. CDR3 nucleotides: TGCGCCAGCAGCCAAGATTGGGGGGAACAAGGTGATGGCTACACCTTC. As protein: CASSQDWGEQGDGYTF.

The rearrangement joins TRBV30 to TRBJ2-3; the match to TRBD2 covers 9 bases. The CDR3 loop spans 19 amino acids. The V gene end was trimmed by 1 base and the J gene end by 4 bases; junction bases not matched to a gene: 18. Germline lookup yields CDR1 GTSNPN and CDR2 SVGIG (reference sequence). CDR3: CAWSGSRSGGLGHADTQYF. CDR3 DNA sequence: TGTGCCTGGAGTGGCTCCCGGAGCGGGGGGCTGGGTCACGCAGATACGCAGTATTTT.

In DNA form, the CDR3 reads TGTGCCAGCAGCCCTCGGACAGATTCCGTCTATGGCTACACCTTC. It translates to CASSPRTDSVYGYTF. The rearrangement joins TRBV7-9 to TRBJ1-2; D may be TRBD1 (6 bases). In germline, CDR1 is SEHNR, CDR2 FQNEAQ (reference sequence). This CDR3 is built from 15 residues. V was cut by 5 bases and J by 4 bases, with 17 bases left in between.

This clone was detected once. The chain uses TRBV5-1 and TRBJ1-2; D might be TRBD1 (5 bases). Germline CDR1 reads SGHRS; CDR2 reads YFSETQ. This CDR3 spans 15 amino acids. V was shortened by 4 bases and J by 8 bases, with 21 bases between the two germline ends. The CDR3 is CASSPQEGRERGYTF. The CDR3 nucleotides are TGCGCCAGCAGCCCCCAGGAGGGGCGTGAGCGGGGCTACACCTTC.

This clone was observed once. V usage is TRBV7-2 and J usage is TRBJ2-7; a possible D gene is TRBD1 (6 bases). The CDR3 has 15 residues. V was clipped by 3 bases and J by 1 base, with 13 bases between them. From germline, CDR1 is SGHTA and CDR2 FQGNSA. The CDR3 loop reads CASSFTAGVSYEQYF. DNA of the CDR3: TGTGCCAGCAGCTTCACGGCAGGGGTTTCCTACGAGCAGTACTTC.

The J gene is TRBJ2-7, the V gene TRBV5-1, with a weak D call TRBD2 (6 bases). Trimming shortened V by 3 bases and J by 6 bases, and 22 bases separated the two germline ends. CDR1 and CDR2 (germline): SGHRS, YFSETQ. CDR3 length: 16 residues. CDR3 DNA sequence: TGCGCCAGCAGCTCCAGAGGGGACTCAGGGAGAGGCGAGCAGTACTTC. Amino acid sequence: CASSSRGDSGRGEQYF.

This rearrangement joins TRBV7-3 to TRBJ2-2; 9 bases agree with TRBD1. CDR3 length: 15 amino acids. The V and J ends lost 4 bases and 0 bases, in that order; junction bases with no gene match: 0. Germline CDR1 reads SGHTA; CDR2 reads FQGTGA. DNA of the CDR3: TGTGCCAGCAGCTGGACAGGGGCGAACACCGGGGAGCTGTTTTTT. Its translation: CASSWTGANTGELFF.

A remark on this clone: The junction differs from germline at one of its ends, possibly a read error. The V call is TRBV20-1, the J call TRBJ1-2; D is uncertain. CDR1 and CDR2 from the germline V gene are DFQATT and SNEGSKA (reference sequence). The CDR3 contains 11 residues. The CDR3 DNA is TGCAGTGCTAGGGAGACGTATGGTTACACCTTC. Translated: CSARETYGYTF.

CDR3 protein: CAISDGVQGSYGYTF. As DNA, the CDR3 is TGTGCCATCAGTGATGGGGTCCAGGGGTCCTATGGCTACACCTTC. V is TRBV10-3 and J is TRBJ1-2; tentative D call: TRBD1 (6 bases). The ends were cut back, 3 bases at V and 4 bases at J, with 15 bases in the middle. CDR3 length equals 15 residues. The germline CDR1 and CDR2 sequences are ENHRY and SYGVKD.

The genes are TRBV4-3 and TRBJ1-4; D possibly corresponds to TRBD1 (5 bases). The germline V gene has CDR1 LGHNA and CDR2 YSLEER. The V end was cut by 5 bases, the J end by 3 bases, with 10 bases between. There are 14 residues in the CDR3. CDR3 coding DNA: TGCGCCAGCAGCGATTTAGGGGCTAATGAAAAACTGTTTTTT. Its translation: CASSDLGANEKLFF.

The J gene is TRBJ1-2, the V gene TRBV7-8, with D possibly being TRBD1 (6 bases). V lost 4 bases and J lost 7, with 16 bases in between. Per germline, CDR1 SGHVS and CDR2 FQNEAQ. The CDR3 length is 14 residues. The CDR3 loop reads CASSSTPGAGGYTF. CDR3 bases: TGTGCCAGCAGCTCTACTCCAGGGGCAGGTGGCTACACCTTC. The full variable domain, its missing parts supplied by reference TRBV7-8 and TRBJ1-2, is GAGVSQSPRYKVAKRGQDVALRCDPISGHVSLFWYQQALGQGPEFLTYFQNEAQLDKSGLPSDRFFAERPEGSVSTLKIQRTQQEDSAVYLCASSSTPGAGGYTFGSGTRLTVV.

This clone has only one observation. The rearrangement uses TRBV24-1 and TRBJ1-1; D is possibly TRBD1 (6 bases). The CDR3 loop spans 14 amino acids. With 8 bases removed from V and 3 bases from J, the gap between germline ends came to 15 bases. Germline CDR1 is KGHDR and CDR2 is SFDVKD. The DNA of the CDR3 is TGTGCCACCAACTCTGCCAGGGGTGACACTGAAGCTTTCTTT. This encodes CATNSARGDTEAFF.

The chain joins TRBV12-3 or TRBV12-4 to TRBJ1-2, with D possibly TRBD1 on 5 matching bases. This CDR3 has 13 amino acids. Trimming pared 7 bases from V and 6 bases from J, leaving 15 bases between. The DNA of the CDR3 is TGTGCCAGCACCCGGGACTGGACAAATGGCTACACCTTC. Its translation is CASTRDWTNGYTF.

CDR3 DNA: TGCGCCAGCAGCTTGATGCGGTGGGGGCGGGCCGACGAGCAGTACTTC. Amino acid sequence: CASSLMRWGRADEQYF. The chain links TRBV5-1 to TRBJ2-7, with D perhaps matching TRBD1 (6 bases). The V gene lost 1 base and the J gene lost 5 bases, with 19 bases spanning the gap. Per germline, CDR1 SGHRS and CDR2 YFSETQ. This CDR3 has 16 amino acids.

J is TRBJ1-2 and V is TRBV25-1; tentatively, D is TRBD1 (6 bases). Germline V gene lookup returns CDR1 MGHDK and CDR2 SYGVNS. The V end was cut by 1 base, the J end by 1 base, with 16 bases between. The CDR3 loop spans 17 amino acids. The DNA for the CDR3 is TGTGCCAGCAGTGAATCGAAGGGGGTGAACGTTAACTATGGCTACACCTTC. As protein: CASSESKGVNVNYGYTF.

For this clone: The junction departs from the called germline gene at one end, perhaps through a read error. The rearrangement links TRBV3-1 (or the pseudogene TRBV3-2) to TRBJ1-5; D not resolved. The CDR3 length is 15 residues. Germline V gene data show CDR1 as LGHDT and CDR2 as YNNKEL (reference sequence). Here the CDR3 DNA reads TGTGCCAGCAGCCAAGATGTGAGTAGCGATCAGCCCCAGCATTTT. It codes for CASSQDVSSDQPQHF.

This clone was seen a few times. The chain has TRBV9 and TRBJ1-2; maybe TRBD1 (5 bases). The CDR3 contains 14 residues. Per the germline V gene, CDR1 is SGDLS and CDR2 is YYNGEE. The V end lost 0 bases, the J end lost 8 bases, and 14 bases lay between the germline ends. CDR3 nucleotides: TGTGCCAGCAGCGTAGGAGACACGGGGGGAGGCTACACCTTC. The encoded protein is CASSVGDTGGGYTF. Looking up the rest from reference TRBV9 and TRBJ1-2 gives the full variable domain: DSGVTQTPKHLITATGQRVTLRCSPRSGDLSVYWYQQSLDQGLQFLIQYYNGEERAKGNILERFSAQQFPDLHSELNLSSLELGDSALYFCASSVGDTGGGYTFGSGTRLTVV.

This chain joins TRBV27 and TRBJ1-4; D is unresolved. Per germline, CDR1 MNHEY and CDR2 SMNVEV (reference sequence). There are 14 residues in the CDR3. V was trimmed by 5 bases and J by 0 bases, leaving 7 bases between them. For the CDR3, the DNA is TGTGCCAGCAGTCGCACTACAACTAATGAAAAACTGTTTTTT. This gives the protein CASSRTTTNEKLFF.

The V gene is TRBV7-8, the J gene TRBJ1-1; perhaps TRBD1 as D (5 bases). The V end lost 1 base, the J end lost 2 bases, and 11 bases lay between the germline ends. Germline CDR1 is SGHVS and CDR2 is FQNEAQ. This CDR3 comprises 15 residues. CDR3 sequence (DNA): TGTGCCAGCAGCTTAGGGGACTGGACAAACACTGAAGCTTTCTTT. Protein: CASSLGDWTNTEAFF.

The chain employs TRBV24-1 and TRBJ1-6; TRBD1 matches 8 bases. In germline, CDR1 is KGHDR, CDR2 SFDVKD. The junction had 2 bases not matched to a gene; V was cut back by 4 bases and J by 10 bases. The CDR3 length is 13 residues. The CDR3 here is CATSEAGGSPLHF. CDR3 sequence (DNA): TGTGCCACCAGTGAAGCAGGGGGCTCACCCCTCCACTTT.

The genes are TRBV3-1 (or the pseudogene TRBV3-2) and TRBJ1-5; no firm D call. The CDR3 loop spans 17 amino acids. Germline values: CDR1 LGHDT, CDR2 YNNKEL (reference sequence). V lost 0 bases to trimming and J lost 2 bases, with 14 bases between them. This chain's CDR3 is CASSQDSRVRGNQPQHF. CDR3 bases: TGTGCCAGCAGCCAAGACTCGAGGGTGAGGGGCAATCAGCCCCAGCATTTT.